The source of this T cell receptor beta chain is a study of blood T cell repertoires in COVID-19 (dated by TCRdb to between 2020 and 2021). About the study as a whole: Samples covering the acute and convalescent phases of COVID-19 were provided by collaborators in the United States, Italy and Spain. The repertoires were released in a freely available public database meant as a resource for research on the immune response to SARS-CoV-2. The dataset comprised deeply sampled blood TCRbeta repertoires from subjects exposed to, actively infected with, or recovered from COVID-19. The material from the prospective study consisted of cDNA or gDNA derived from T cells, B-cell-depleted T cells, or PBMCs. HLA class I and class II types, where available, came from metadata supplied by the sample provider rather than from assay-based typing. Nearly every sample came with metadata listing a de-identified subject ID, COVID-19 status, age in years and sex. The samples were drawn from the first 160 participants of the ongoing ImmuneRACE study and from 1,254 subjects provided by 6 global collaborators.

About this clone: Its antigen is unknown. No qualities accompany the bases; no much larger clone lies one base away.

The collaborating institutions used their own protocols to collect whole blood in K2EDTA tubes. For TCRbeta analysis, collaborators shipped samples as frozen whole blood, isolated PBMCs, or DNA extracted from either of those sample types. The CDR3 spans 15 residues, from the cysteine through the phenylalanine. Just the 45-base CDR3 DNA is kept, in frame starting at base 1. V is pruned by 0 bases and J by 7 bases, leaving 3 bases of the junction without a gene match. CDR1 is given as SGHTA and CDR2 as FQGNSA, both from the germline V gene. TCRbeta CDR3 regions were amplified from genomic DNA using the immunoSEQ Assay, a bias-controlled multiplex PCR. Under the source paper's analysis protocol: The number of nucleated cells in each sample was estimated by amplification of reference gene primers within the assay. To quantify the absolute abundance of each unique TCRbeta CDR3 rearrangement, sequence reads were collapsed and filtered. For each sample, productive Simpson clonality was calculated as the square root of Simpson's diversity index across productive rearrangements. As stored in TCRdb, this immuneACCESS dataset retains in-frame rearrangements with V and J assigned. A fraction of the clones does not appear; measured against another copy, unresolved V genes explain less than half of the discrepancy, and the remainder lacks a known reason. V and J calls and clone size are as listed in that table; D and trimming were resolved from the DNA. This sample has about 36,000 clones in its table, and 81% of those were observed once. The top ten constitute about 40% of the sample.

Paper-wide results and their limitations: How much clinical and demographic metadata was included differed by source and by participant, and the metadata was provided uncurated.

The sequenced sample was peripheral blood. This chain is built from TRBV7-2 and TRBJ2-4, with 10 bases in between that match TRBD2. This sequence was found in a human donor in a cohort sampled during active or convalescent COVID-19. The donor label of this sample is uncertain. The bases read TGTGCCAGCAGCTTAGCCCCGACTAGCGGGAACATTCAGTACTTC. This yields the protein CASSLAPTSGNIQYF.